This is a list of T cell receptor beta chains from one sample in a study of pediatric ulcerative colitis. Using immunoSEQ multiplex PCR, the repertoire was profiled, and TCRdb retains in-frame clones only, with some absent. Of around 37,000 clones listed, around 75% are singletons. Sequenced material: gut tissue. All receptors derive from a boy aged 10-17 years with severe ulcerative colitis. CDR3s include the opening cysteine and the closing phenylalanine or tryptophan. The D gene is left open where the match is weak. Clone size is shown for a subset of rows, as once, few, many or a class of expanded clone.

j_call v_call clone_size d_call cdr3_length cdr3_aa cdr3_nt
TRBJ2-1 TRBV7-2 - TRBD1 15 CASSLGQGQYNEQFF TGTGCCAGCAGCTTAGGACAGGGGCAATACAATGAGCAGTTCTTC
TRBJ1-1 TRBV6-5 - TRBD1 14 CASRDRGSNTEAFF TGTGCCAGCAGGGACAGGGGCTCGAACACTGAAGCTTTCTTT
TRBJ1-4 TRBV19 - TRBD1 14 CASSIGQANEKLFF TGTGCCAGTAGTATCGGACAGGCGAATGAAAAACTGTTTTTT
TRBJ1-3 TRBV6-1 - - 15 CASRDLRPSRNTIYF TGTGCCAGCAGGGACCTTCGACCATCCCGAAACACCATATATTTT
TRBJ1-2 TRBV5-1 - - 19 CASSTRIPTPNRELYGYTF TGCGCCAGCAGCACACGAATACCGACGCCTAACCGGGAACTCTATGGCTACACCTTC
TRBJ2-7 TRBV5-8 - TRBD2 15 CASSLGGRHSYEQYF TGTGCCAGCAGCCTCGGGGGGAGACACTCCTACGAGCAGTACTTC
TRBJ2-1 TRBV2 - TRBD2 15 CASSETGREAGEQFF TGTGCCAGCAGTGAAACCGGGAGGGAGGCTGGGGAGCAGTTCTTC
TRBJ2-3 TRBV28 - - 15 CASSLWTTSTDTQYF TGTGCCAGCAGTTTATGGACGACTAGCACAGATACGCAGTATTTT
TRBJ1-5 TRBV5-1 - TRBD1 14 CASSLGTGNQPQHF TGCGCCAGCAGCCTCGGGACAGGTAATCAGCCCCAGCATTTT
TRBJ1-3 TRBV7-9 - TRBD1 16 CASSTGGQGSGNTIYF TGTGCCAGCAGCACAGGGGGACAGGGCTCTGGAAACACCATATATTTT
TRBJ2-1 TRBV30 - TRBD1 16 CALLHIDRGTYNEQFF TGTGCCTTACTCCATATCGACAGGGGAACTTACAATGAGCAGTTCTTC
TRBJ1-1 TRBV5-1 few - 13 CASSFTGNTEAFF TGCGCCAGCAGCTTTACAGGGAACACTGAAGCTTTCTTT
TRBJ2-7 TRBV18 few - 13 CASSQGVQIEQYF TGTGCCAGCTCACAGGGGGTACAGATCGAGCAGTACTTC
TRBJ2-1 TRBV4-1 - TRBD1 15 CASSTTGTGDGEQFF TGCGCCAGCAGCACCACCGGGACAGGGGACGGTGAGCAGTTCTTC
TRBJ2-2 TRBV5-1 - - 15 CASSLASANTGELFF TGCGCCAGCAGCTTGGCTAGCGCGAACACCGGGGAGCTGTTTTTT
TRBJ1-5 TRBV5-8 large - 13 CASSRAVGQPQHF TGTGCCAGCAGCCGTGCGGTAGGGCAGCCCCAGCATTTT
TRBJ1-4 TRBV28 - - 14 CASSLWQSNEKLFF TGTGCCAGCAGTTTGTGGCAGAGTAATGAAAAACTGTTTTTT
TRBJ1-1 TRBV18 - - 13 CASSPLLNTEAFF TGTGCCAGCTCACCCCTATTGAACACTGAAGCTTTCTTT
TRBJ2-4 TRBV2 - TRBD2 13 CASSDREGGIQYF TGTGCCAGCAGTGACAGGGAGGGTGGCATTCAGTACTTC
TRBJ1-1 TRBV7-2 - TRBD1 14 CASSLQGGGSEAFF TGTGCCAGCAGCTTACAGGGAGGGGGCTCTGAAGCTTTCTTT
TRBJ2-1 TRBV5-1 - - 14 CASSLAAIDNEQFF TGCGCCAGCAGCTTGGCCGCTATCGACAATGAGCAGTTCTTC
TRBJ1-4 TRBV28 - - 15 CASSIRFSRVEKLFF TGTGCCAGCAGTATCCGATTTTCCCGGGTTGAAAAACTGTTTTTT
TRBJ1-1 TRBV7-9 few - 14 CASNSGSGLSEAFF TGTGCCAGCAACTCAGGGTCTGGTCTTTCTGAAGCTTTCTTT
TRBJ2-2 TRBV4-1 - - 16 CASSPTTQTNTGELFF TGCGCCAGCAGCCCCACTACACAAACGAACACCGGGGAGCTGTTTTTT
TRBJ2-1 TRBV6-6 - TRBD2 13 CASRMTSVNEQFF TGTGCCAGCAGGATGACTAGCGTCAATGAGCAGTTCTTC
TRBJ1-1 TRBV6-1 - - 14 CASTEQLQNTEAFF TGTGCCAGCACCGAGCAGCTCCAGAACACTGAAGCTTTCTTT
TRBJ2-7 TRBV7-6 - - 14 CASSLDAGAIEQYF TGTGCCAGCAGCTTAGACGCAGGGGCTATCGAGCAGTACTTC
TRBJ1-1 TRBV29-1 - TRBD1 15 CSVEQGERGKTEAFF TGCAGCGTTGAGCAGGGGGAACGGGGTAAAACTGAAGCTTTCTTT
TRBJ2-3 TRBV4-1 - - 14 CASSQAVSTDTQYF TGCGCCAGCAGCCAAGCTGTGAGCACAGATACGCAGTATTTT